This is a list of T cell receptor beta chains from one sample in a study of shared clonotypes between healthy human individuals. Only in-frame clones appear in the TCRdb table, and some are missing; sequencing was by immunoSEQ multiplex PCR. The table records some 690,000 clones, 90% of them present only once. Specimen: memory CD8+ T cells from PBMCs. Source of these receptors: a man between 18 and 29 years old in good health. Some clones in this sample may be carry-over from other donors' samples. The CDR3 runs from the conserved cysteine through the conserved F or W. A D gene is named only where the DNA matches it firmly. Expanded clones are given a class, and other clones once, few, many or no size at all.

CDR3aa: CASSIWDKGLYGYTF
CDR3nt: TGTGCCAGTAGTATTTGGGACAAGGGGCTCTATGGCTACACCTTC
d_gene: NA
j_gene: TRBJ1-2
abundance: NA
v_gene: TRBV19

CDR3aa: CAISVGQPNTEAFF
CDR3nt: TGTGCCATCAGTGTAGGACAGCCGAACACTGAAGCTTTCTTT
d_gene: NA
j_gene: TRBJ1-1
abundance: NA
v_gene: TRBV10-3

CDR3aa: CASSPQSGYLRSYNEQFF
CDR3nt: TGTGCCAGCTCACCACAATCCGGCTACCTTCGCTCCTACAATGAGCAGTTCTTC
d_gene: NA
j_gene: TRBJ2-1
abundance: once
v_gene: TRBV18

CDR3aa: CASSYSLRLLETQYF
CDR3nt: TGTGCCAGCAGTTACTCCCTCAGGTTACTGGAGACCCAGTACTTC
d_gene: NA
j_gene: TRBJ2-5
abundance: NA
v_gene: TRBV6-5

CDR3aa: CASSVRADQETQYF
CDR3nt: TGTGCCAGCAGTGTTAGGGCCGATCAAGAGACCCAGTACTTC
d_gene: NA
j_gene: TRBJ2-5
abundance: NA
v_gene: TRBV27

CDR3aa: CASSRRDPIEETQYF
CDR3nt: TGTGCCAGCAGCCGCCGGGACCCAATTGAGGAGACCCAGTACTTC
d_gene: NA
j_gene: TRBJ2-5
abundance: NA
v_gene: TRBV14

CDR3aa: CASTLGQGNTEAFF
CDR3nt: TGTGCCAGTACCCTAGGACAGGGGAACACTGAAGCTTTCTTT
d_gene: TRBD1
j_gene: TRBJ1-1
abundance: NA
v_gene: TRBV19

CDR3aa: CSVDLQGSGELFF
CDR3nt: TGCAGCGTTGATTTACAGGGGTCCGGGGAGCTGTTTTTT
d_gene: TRBD1
j_gene: TRBJ2-2
abundance: NA
v_gene: TRBV29-1

CDR3aa: CASSVVHSPRAAAGTFF
CDR3nt: TGTGCCAGCAGCGTAGTACATAGCCCCCGGGCCGCGGCTGGAACTTTCTTT
d_gene: NA
j_gene: TRBJ1-1
abundance: NA
v_gene: TRBV9

CDR3aa: CASSLSRRLNEKLFF
CDR3nt: TGCGCCAGCAGCTTGTCTCGTCGGCTAAATGAAAAACTGTTTTTT
d_gene: NA
j_gene: TRBJ1-4
abundance: once
v_gene: TRBV5-1

CDR3aa: CASSQESLFASAEDTQYF
CDR3nt: TGTGCCAGCAGCCAAGAGAGTCTTTTCGCTAGCGCGGAGGATACGCAGTATTTT
d_gene: NA
j_gene: TRBJ2-3
abundance: NA
v_gene: TRBV4-2

CDR3aa: CSVLVDRDYEQYF
CDR3nt: TGCAGCGTACTAGTGGACAGGGACTACGAGCAGTACTTC
d_gene: TRBD1
j_gene: TRBJ2-7
abundance: NA
v_gene: TRBV29-1

CDR3aa: CASSTRGVSNQPQHF
CDR3nt: TGTGCCAGCAGTACCCGGGGCGTTAGCAATCAGCCCCAGCATTTT
d_gene: NA
j_gene: TRBJ1-5
abundance: NA
v_gene: TRBV27

CDR3aa: CASSLQGPYNEQFF
CDR3nt: TGTGCCAGCAGTTTGCAGGGACCATACAATGAGCAGTTCTTC
d_gene: NA
j_gene: TRBJ2-1
abundance: NA
v_gene: TRBV27

CDR3aa: CASKGSGGRQPQHF
CDR3nt: TGTGCCAGCAAGGGGTCCGGGGGCCGCCAGCCCCAGCATTTT
d_gene: NA
j_gene: TRBJ1-5
abundance: NA
v_gene: TRBV2

CDR3aa: CASSQAKGLALPYEQYF
CDR3nt: TGTGCCAGCAGCCAAGCCAAGGGTCTAGCGCTACCCTACGAGCAGTACTTC
d_gene: NA
j_gene: TRBJ2-7
abundance: NA
v_gene: TRBV4-2

CDR3aa: CASSLRPWRGTEAFF
CDR3nt: TGTGCCAGCAGTTTACGACCTTGGCGGGGGACTGAAGCTTTCTTT
d_gene: NA
j_gene: TRBJ1-1
abundance: NA
v_gene: TRBV28

CDR3aa: CASSPRQGYHEQYF
CDR3nt: TGTGCCAGCAGTCCGAGACAGGGGTACCACGAGCAGTACTTC
d_gene: TRBD1
j_gene: TRBJ2-7
abundance: NA
v_gene: TRBV27

CDR3aa: CASSSRGPDTQYF
CDR3nt: TGTGCCAGTAGTTCCCGGGGGCCAGATACGCAGTATTTT
d_gene: NA
j_gene: TRBJ2-3
abundance: NA
v_gene: TRBV19

CDR3aa: CASSWGNYGYTF
CDR3nt: TGTGCCAGCAGCTGGGGGAACTATGGCTACACCTTC
d_gene: NA
j_gene: TRBJ1-2
abundance: NA
v_gene: TRBV27

CDR3aa: CASSFQGGTQYF
CDR3nt: TGTGCCAGCAGTTTTCAGGGTGGGACCCAGTACTTC
d_gene: NA
j_gene: TRBJ2-5
abundance: NA
v_gene: TRBV27

CDR3aa: CASSRSGDRRYGYTF
CDR3nt: TGTGCCAGCAGCCGATCAGGAGATCGCCGTTATGGCTACACCTTC
d_gene: NA
j_gene: TRBJ1-2
abundance: once
v_gene: TRBV7-9

CDR3aa: CASSPRGGTPRGTQYF
CDR3nt: TGTGCCAGCAGCCCACGGGGGGGGACGCCGCGGGGGACCCAGTACTTC
d_gene: TRBD2
j_gene: TRBJ2-5
abundance: NA
v_gene: TRBV7-2

CDR3aa: CASSLDGNNREQFF
CDR3nt: TGTGCCAGCAGCTTAGACGGGAATAATCGTGAGCAGTTCTTC
d_gene: NA
j_gene: TRBJ2-1
abundance: NA
v_gene: TRBV7-9

CDR3aa: CAIGRGQENTEAFF
CDR3nt: TGTGCCATCGGGCGGGGGCAGGAGAACACTGAAGCTTTCTTT
d_gene: NA
j_gene: TRBJ1-1
abundance: NA
v_gene: TRBV10-3

CDR3aa: CASTAQEGLLFF
CDR3nt: TGCGCCAGCACCGCACAGGAAGGTCTCCTGTTTTTT
d_gene: NA
j_gene: TRBJ1-4
abundance: many
v_gene: TRBV10-2

CDR3aa: CASSMSVENTEAFF
CDR3nt: TGTGCCAGTAGTATGTCGGTTGAGAACACTGAAGCTTTCTTT
d_gene: NA
j_gene: TRBJ1-1
abundance: NA
v_gene: TRBV19

CDR3aa: CASSQVEAGMSYNEQFF
CDR3nt: TGCGCCAGCAGCCAAGTAGAAGCGGGAATGTCCTACAATGAGCAGTTCTTC
d_gene: TRBD2
j_gene: TRBJ2-1
abundance: once
v_gene: TRBV4-1

CDR3aa: CASSYSTGELFF
CDR3nt: TGTGCCAGCAGTTACTCCACCGGGGAGCTGTTTTTT
d_gene: NA
j_gene: TRBJ2-2
abundance: NA
v_gene: TRBV27

CDR3aa: CASSSSIKGWNEQFF
CDR3nt: TGTGCCAGCAGCTCGTCTATTAAAGGGTGGAATGAGCAGTTCTTC
d_gene: NA
j_gene: TRBJ2-1
abundance: NA
v_gene: TRBV7-7

CDR3aa: CASSVNPRDKNNEQFF
CDR3nt: TGTGCCAGCAGCGTTAACCCCCGGGACAAAAACAATGAGCAGTTCTTC
d_gene: NA
j_gene: TRBJ2-1
abundance: NA
v_gene: TRBV9

CDR3aa: CASSEIGGATSYEQYF
CDR3nt: TGTGCCAGCAGTGAAATCGGGGGGGCCACATCCTACGAGCAGTACTTC
d_gene: TRBD2
j_gene: TRBJ2-7
abundance: NA
v_gene: TRBV6-1

CDR3aa: CASSVAGSRTDTQYF
CDR3nt: TGTGCCAGCAGCGTAGCCGGGAGCAGGACAGATACGCAGTATTTT
d_gene: NA
j_gene: TRBJ2-3
abundance: NA
v_gene: TRBV9

CDR3aa: CASSLGGEGSETQYF
CDR3nt: TGTGCCAGCAGCTTAGGGGGGGAAGGCTCGGAGACCCAGTACTTC
d_gene: NA
j_gene: TRBJ2-5
abundance: NA
v_gene: TRBV7-9

CDR3aa: CASRPGGAAYGYTF
CDR3nt: TGTGCAAGTCGCCCGGGGGGGGCGGCCTATGGCTACACCTTC
d_gene: NA
j_gene: TRBJ1-2
abundance: NA
v_gene: TRBV12-2

CDR3aa: CASTFGTNYNEQFF
CDR3nt: TGTGCCAGTACTTTCGGGACCAACTACAATGAGCAGTTCTTC
d_gene: NA
j_gene: TRBJ2-1
abundance: NA
v_gene: TRBV19

CDR3aa: CASTKDRDSPLHF
CDR3nt: TGTGCCAGCACAAAGGACAGGGACTCACCCCTCCACTTT
d_gene: TRBD1
j_gene: TRBJ1-6
abundance: NA
v_gene: TRBV25-1

CDR3aa: CASSPPDREADTQYF
CDR3nt: TGTGCCAGCAGCCCCCCTGACAGGGAGGCGGATACGCAGTATTTT
d_gene: NA
j_gene: TRBJ2-3
abundance: once
v_gene: TRBV13

CDR3aa: CASSLESAYGYEQYF
CDR3nt: TGTGCCAGCAGCTTAGAGTCAGCCTATGGGTACGAGCAGTACTTC
d_gene: NA
j_gene: TRBJ2-7
abundance: once
v_gene: TRBV11-2

CDR3aa: CASSPDFRGQETQYF
CDR3nt: TGTGCCAGCAGCCCTGACTTCAGGGGGCAAGAGACCCAGTACTTC
d_gene: TRBD1
j_gene: TRBJ2-5
abundance: NA
v_gene: TRBV5-5

CDR3aa: CASSLNREGGDTQYF
CDR3nt: TGTGCCAGCAGTTTAAACCGGGAGGGGGGGGATACGCAGTATTTT
d_gene: TRBD2
j_gene: TRBJ2-3
abundance: NA
v_gene: TRBV28

CDR3aa: CASSLEGERFNYGYTF
CDR3nt: TGTGCCAGCAGCTTGGAGGGCGAGAGATTTAACTATGGCTACACCTTC
d_gene: NA
j_gene: TRBJ1-2
abundance: NA
v_gene: TRBV5-6

CDR3aa: CASSLDPSSYEQYF
CDR3nt: TGTGCCAGCAGCTTAGATCCGTCCTCCTACGAGCAGTACTTC
d_gene: NA
j_gene: TRBJ2-7
abundance: NA
v_gene: TRBV7-7

CDR3aa: CASSSPFEGAGANVLTF
CDR3nt: TGTGCCAGCAGCTCCCCGTTCGAGGGGGCTGGGGCCAACGTCCTGACTTTC
d_gene: NA
j_gene: TRBJ2-6
abundance: NA
v_gene: TRBV7-3

CDR3aa: CASSIRTGERETQYF
CDR3nt: TGTGCCAGCAGCATCAGGACAGGGGAGAGAGAGACCCAGTACTTC
d_gene: TRBD1
j_gene: TRBJ2-5
abundance: NA
v_gene: TRBV7-8